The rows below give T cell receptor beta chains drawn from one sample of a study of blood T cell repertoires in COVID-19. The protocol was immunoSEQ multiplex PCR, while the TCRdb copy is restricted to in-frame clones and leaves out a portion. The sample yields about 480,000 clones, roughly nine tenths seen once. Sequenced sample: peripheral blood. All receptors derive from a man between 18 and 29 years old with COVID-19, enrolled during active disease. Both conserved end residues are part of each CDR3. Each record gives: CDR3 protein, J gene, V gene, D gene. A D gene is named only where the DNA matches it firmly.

cdr3_aa: CASSLGTSASGTGELFF; j_call: TRBJ2-2; v_call: TRBV11-2; d_call: TRBD2
cdr3_aa: CASSLFSTDTQYF; j_call: TRBJ2-3; v_call: TRBV7-9; d_call: -
cdr3_aa: CASSIRFTGQYQPQHF; j_call: TRBJ1-5; v_call: TRBV19; d_call: -
cdr3_aa: CASSVEPGGQYEQYF; j_call: TRBJ2-7; v_call: TRBV9; d_call: TRBD2
cdr3_aa: CASSLDQGVKVAKQYF; j_call: TRBJ2-7; v_call: TRBV7-8; d_call: TRBD1
cdr3_aa: CATQGLSGTGNIAGYEQYF; j_call: TRBJ2-7; v_call: TRBV19; d_call: TRBD1
cdr3_aa: CASSPPGQASGYTF; j_call: TRBJ1-2; v_call: TRBV6-6; d_call: TRBD1
cdr3_aa: CASSDCNRAPSYNSPLHF; j_call: TRBJ1-6; v_call: TRBV6-4; d_call: -
cdr3_aa: CASSSPGQGFGYTF; j_call: TRBJ1-2; v_call: TRBV7-9; d_call: TRBD1
cdr3_aa: CASSPGLESSPFF; j_call: TRBJ2-1; v_call: TRBV27; d_call: TRBD2
cdr3_aa: CASSLTSNTGELFF; j_call: TRBJ2-2; v_call: TRBV5-1; d_call: -
cdr3_aa: CASSGGTSGGRNYEQYF; j_call: TRBJ2-7; v_call: TRBV9; d_call: TRBD2
cdr3_aa: CASSPWTASGGGNEQFF; j_call: TRBJ2-1; v_call: TRBV14; d_call: -
cdr3_aa: CASTPSGRQFNEQFF; j_call: TRBJ2-1; v_call: TRBV10-2; d_call: TRBD2
cdr3_aa: CSVDGLNTGELFF; j_call: TRBJ2-2; v_call: TRBV29-1; d_call: -
cdr3_aa: CARQGPNEKLFF; j_call: TRBJ1-4; v_call: TRBV2; d_call: -
cdr3_aa: CASSIEASSYNSPLHF; j_call: TRBJ1-6; v_call: TRBV19; d_call: -
cdr3_aa: CASSLVLIRDRNQPQHF; j_call: TRBJ1-5; v_call: TRBV5-8; d_call: TRBD1
cdr3_aa: CASSLRTSSYEQYF; j_call: TRBJ2-7; v_call: TRBV5-4; d_call: TRBD2
cdr3_aa: CASSRQGTTGYTF; j_call: TRBJ1-2; v_call: TRBV6-5; d_call: TRBD1
cdr3_aa: CSVEGSGTGSNEKLFF; j_call: TRBJ1-4; v_call: TRBV29-1; d_call: TRBD1
cdr3_aa: CASSESGLEGSEKLFF; j_call: TRBJ1-4; v_call: TRBV6-1; d_call: -
cdr3_aa: CASSLAASTYSYEQYF; j_call: TRBJ2-7; v_call: TRBV27; d_call: -
cdr3_aa: CASSFSSGRVAMVSYEQYF; j_call: TRBJ2-7; v_call: TRBV7-2; d_call: TRBD2
cdr3_aa: CASSLQGSNQPQHF; j_call: TRBJ1-5; v_call: TRBV27; d_call: -
cdr3_aa: CATGRTSGQGGEQFF; j_call: TRBJ2-1; v_call: TRBV19; d_call: TRBD1
cdr3_aa: CASSLGRGLMNTEAFF; j_call: TRBJ1-1; v_call: TRBV5-4; d_call: -
cdr3_aa: CASTDRGVYTDTQYF; j_call: TRBJ2-3; v_call: TRBV19; d_call: TRBD1
cdr3_aa: CASSPTEYEQYF; j_call: TRBJ2-7; v_call: TRBV18; d_call: -
cdr3_aa: CASTLGPISSYEQYF; j_call: TRBJ2-7; v_call: TRBV6-5; d_call: -
cdr3_aa: CASSTLGTGGYNEQFF; j_call: TRBJ2-1; v_call: TRBV19; d_call: TRBD1
cdr3_aa: CASSQDSLAADTQYF; j_call: TRBJ2-3; v_call: TRBV4-2; d_call: -
cdr3_aa: CASSKDLGTGGRYGYTF; j_call: TRBJ1-2; v_call: TRBV21-1; d_call: -
cdr3_aa: CASSTHTGNSYNEQFF; j_call: TRBJ2-1; v_call: TRBV28; d_call: -
cdr3_aa: CASSSASGETGGANVLTF; j_call: TRBJ2-6; v_call: TRBV11-2; d_call: TRBD2
cdr3_aa: CASSLVSGRVGSPLHF; j_call: TRBJ1-6; v_call: TRBV7-2; d_call: -
cdr3_aa: CASSANGINQPQHF; j_call: TRBJ1-5; v_call: TRBV2; d_call: -
cdr3_aa: CSAHPPGEETQYF; j_call: TRBJ2-5; v_call: TRBV29-1; d_call: -
cdr3_aa: CASDSTSYEQYF; j_call: TRBJ2-7; v_call: TRBV6-5; d_call: -
cdr3_aa: CSVTEGQGHGYTF; j_call: TRBJ1-2; v_call: TRBV29-1; d_call: TRBD1
cdr3_aa: CASSPTRYNEQFF; j_call: TRBJ2-1; v_call: TRBV2; d_call: -
cdr3_aa: CATRESKGNGYTF; j_call: TRBJ1-2; v_call: TRBV24-1; d_call: -
cdr3_aa: CASSSGGGRTEAFF; j_call: TRBJ1-1; v_call: TRBV5-1; d_call: -
cdr3_aa: CASSFRIGEQFF; j_call: TRBJ2-1; v_call: TRBV12-3/TRBV12-4; d_call: -
cdr3_aa: CASSTHRGINEQYF; j_call: TRBJ2-7; v_call: TRBV11-3; d_call: TRBD1
cdr3_aa: CASRSGTGGTEAFF; j_call: TRBJ1-1; v_call: TRBV6-5; d_call: TRBD1
cdr3_aa: CASSLGGGDTDTQYF; j_call: TRBJ2-3; v_call: TRBV7-9; d_call: TRBD2
cdr3_aa: CASSLSLSRRATNEKLFF; j_call: TRBJ1-4; v_call: TRBV7-8; d_call: -
cdr3_aa: CASRTTTDSGNTIYF; j_call: TRBJ1-3; v_call: TRBV5-1; d_call: -
cdr3_aa: CASSFRGEYQETQYF; j_call: TRBJ2-5; v_call: TRBV5-4; d_call: TRBD2
cdr3_aa: CASSHTLAGGPGEQYF; j_call: TRBJ2-7; v_call: TRBV27; d_call: TRBD2